These T cell receptor beta chains were read from a single sample in a study of cytomegalovirus exposure and HLA in healthy donors. Assay: immunoSEQ multiplex PCR; the TCRdb copy retains only in-frame clones and omits some. The table lists about 110,000 clones, 55% to 70% of them singletons. The sequenced sample consisted of PBMCs. Every receptor here comes from a woman aged 25 to 39 in good health and CMV-seronegative. Each CDR3 is given with its conserved first and last residue. Each record gives: CDR3 protein, D gene, J gene, clone size, V gene. The D gene is left open where the match is weak. A row's size may be missing; if present it is once, few, many or a size class.

CASSPKAASPYEQYF,NA,TRBJ2-7,few,TRBV9
CASGPGHTYEQYF,NA,TRBJ2-7,NA,TRBV28
CASSTSGVGANVLTF,TRBD2,TRBJ2-6,NA,TRBV19
CSVGAATPEQYF,NA,TRBJ2-7,NA,TRBV29-1
CASSPGTSGYNGQFF,TRBD2,TRBJ2-1,NA,TRBV2
CASSARGGGANVLTF,NA,TRBJ2-6,NA,TRBV6-1
CASSVELDSYEQYF,NA,TRBJ2-7,NA,TRBV9
CAWSVQRTSYTF,NA,TRBJ1-2,NA,TRBV30
CAIRSGWGWEKLFF,NA,TRBJ1-4,NA,TRBV25-1
CASSPGLAANNEQFF,TRBD2,TRBJ2-1,once,TRBV5-6
CASSSPYADSYNEQFF,NA,TRBJ2-1,few,TRBV28
CASSTPTGVNTEAFF,TRBD1,TRBJ1-1,NA,TRBV28
CASSLVGSSGNTIYF,NA,TRBJ1-3,once,TRBV5-1
CASSLVENEQFF,NA,TRBJ2-1,NA,TRBV5-6
CASSYSTASYNSPLHF,NA,TRBJ1-6,NA,TRBV6-5
CASSELYEQYF,NA,NA,NA,TRBV2
CASSPDRGSNQPQHF,NA,TRBJ1-5,once,TRBV4-3
CASSYREIGYEQYF,NA,NA,NA,TRBV27
CASSYLGLAGPPSSYNEQFF,TRBD2,TRBJ2-1,NA,TRBV6-7
CATSPGPAENTIYF,NA,TRBJ1-3,once,TRBV15
CASSSGSSYNEQFF,TRBD2,TRBJ2-1,NA,TRBV11-2
CASSDGQLNTEAFF,NA,TRBJ1-1,NA,TRBV27
CASSLQGSGNTIYF,NA,TRBJ1-3,NA,TRBV27
CASRLRTSGFQETQYF,NA,TRBJ2-5,NA,TRBV12-2
CASRKDTSNYGYTF,NA,TRBJ1-2,NA,TRBV9
CASSPTYEQYF,NA,TRBJ2-7,NA,TRBV2
CASQDRVQQPQHF,TRBD1,TRBJ1-5,NA,TRBV2
CASSQELAGFETQYF,TRBD2,TRBJ2-5,NA,TRBV4-3
CASSPGMGRDTEAFF,NA,TRBJ1-1,NA,TRBV4-1
CASSEASGSPDTQYF,TRBD2,TRBJ2-3,NA,TRBV6-1
CASSLPDRIGNTIYF,NA,TRBJ1-3,NA,TRBV28
CASSKGDNSYEQYF,NA,TRBJ2-7,NA,TRBV5-1
CASSETGTGSYEQYF,TRBD1,TRBJ2-7,NA,TRBV5-1
CASSCTQGSSYEQYF,TRBD1,TRBJ2-7,NA,TRBV6-9
CASSSPGSGQSNYGYTF,NA,TRBJ1-2,NA,TRBV28
CASSLWTSGSYNNERFF,TRBD2,TRBJ2-1,NA,TRBV28
CTSSQKSSVLTDTQYF,NA,TRBJ2-3,NA,TRBV7-9
CASSSQPGQGTGGYTF,TRBD1,TRBJ1-2,few,TRBV5-1
CASSPDRVWETQYF,TRBD1,TRBJ2-5,NA,TRBV28
CASSKDYTGELFF,NA,TRBJ2-2,few,TRBV6-4
CASSLSGVLPGELFF,NA,TRBJ2-2,NA,TRBV27
CASSWMTSGSLETQYF,TRBD2,TRBJ2-5,NA,TRBV5-6
CASKRLFGGSNQPQHF,NA,TRBJ1-5,NA,TRBV27
CASSLQGAKTEAFF,TRBD1,TRBJ1-1,NA,TRBV5-1
CASSFVRASGSNEQFF,TRBD2,TRBJ2-1,NA,TRBV7-6
CASNGNGELFF,NA,TRBJ2-2,NA,TRBV19
CASSLGLAGVEENIQYF,TRBD2,TRBJ2-4,NA,TRBV27
CASSLGGGGYNEQFF,TRBD2,TRBJ2-1,NA,TRBV7-9
CSVADNEQFF,NA,TRBJ2-1,NA,TRBV29-1
CASSYSLVYGYTF,NA,TRBJ1-2,NA,TRBV7-8
CASSQDGTGADTQYF,TRBD1,TRBJ2-3,NA,TRBV4-3
CASSPRGTGPYEQYF,TRBD1,TRBJ2-7,once,TRBV9
CASSLGPGGSGRIYNEQFF,TRBD2,TRBJ2-1,few,TRBV13